The sequence of this T cell receptor (beta chain) was determined in a study of blood T cell repertoires in COVID-19. How the authors handled the data: Estimation of nucleated cell counts relied on the amplification of reference gene primers. Repertoires were generated with immunoSEQ multiplex PCR, while TCRdb's copy carries only in-frame clones and drops some. That table supplies the V and J calls and clone size; D and trimming were determined from the DNA. The data show about 71,000 clones, around 91% seen once. The germline CDR1 and CDR2 sequences are MDHEN and SYDVKM. V trimming: 2 bases; J trimming: 3 bases; junction bases outside the gene matches: 10. This CDR3 spans 17 amino acids.

The V and J genes are TRBV28 and TRBJ2-1; 7 bases are shared with TRBD2. Input material: peripheral blood. This clonotype was obtained from a man between 45 and 60 years old with acute or convalescent COVID-19. For the CDR3, the DNA is TGTGCCAGCAGTTTAGTCCTGCGGGAGTTATTCTACAATGAGCAGTTCTTC. Translating it yields CASSLVLRELFYNEQFF.